The 24 T cell receptor beta chains in this list originate from one sample, sequenced in a study of early T cells in non-severe SARS-CoV-2 infection (dated by TCRdb to the early 2020s). Library preparation used 5' RACE. Sequencing was carried out with a NextSeq 500. TCRdb cleaned the public reads at Q25 with fastp, built clones with MiXCR and kept in-frame beta chains. Rows matching on CDR3 protein sequence are summarized as one entry with the most common DNA and genes. The sample yields roughly 80,000 distinct CDR3 sequences; around 15% were counted once. Together, the top ten hold 3% of the sample. Sequencing used whole blood. These receptors were obtained from an adult who was a healthcare worker with PCR-confirmed SARS-CoV-2 infection or an uninfected control (not recorded which).

This clonotype was seen a few times. The gene calls are TRBV11-1 and TRBJ2-3, with 7 positions matching TRBD2. The germline CDR1 and CDR2 sequences are SGHAT and FQDESV (reference sequence). Trimming took 4 bases from V and 3 from J; bases not matched to a gene: 10. The CDR3 totals 16 residues. The CDR3, as DNA: TGTGCCAGCAGCTGGAGCGGGACCGCGGCAACAGATACGCAGTATTTT. As protein: CASSWSGTAATDTQYF.

A few counts support this clonotype. J is TRBJ2-7 and V is TRBV19; possible D gene TRBD2, 6 bases. This CDR3 is built from 13 residues. Germline V gene data show CDR1 as LNHDA and CDR2 as SQIVND (reference sequence). The germline V and J ends were trimmed by 5 bases and 3 bases, with 11 bases remaining between them. The CDR3 sequence is CASSPSVGYEQYF. The CDR3 region has the DNA TGTGCCAGTAGTCCTAGCGTGGGCTACGAGCAGTACTTC.

This clonotype was seen more than once but under ten times. CDR3 bases: TGTGCCAGCACCCCGCTAGGGGGATACAATGAGCAGTTCTTC. It specifies CASTPLGGYNEQFF. This sequence joins TRBV4-2 and TRBJ2-1; perhaps TRBD1 as D (6 bases). Germline-derived CDR1 and CDR2 are LGHNA and YNFKEQ. The CDR3 loop spans 14 amino acids. Between the trimmed V and J ends, which lost 7 bases and 4 bases, there was a span of 14 bases.

In this sample, this clonotype turned up many times. This chain connects TRBV7-9 to TRBJ2-6, with 8 bases lining up with TRBD1. CDR1 and CDR2 (germline): SEHNR, FQNEAQ (reference sequence). J lost 1 base, V lost 5 bases, and 10 bases had no gene match. The CDR3 has 18 residues. For the CDR3, the DNA is TGTGCCAGCAGCCGAGGGACAGGCGGGGCGTCTGGGGCCAACGTCCTGACTTTC. Its protein is CASSRGTGGASGANVLTF.

The V and J genes are TRBV21-1 and TRBJ2-7; the D call in the table, TRBD1, was not verified against the DNA. TRBV21-1 is a pseudogene. The CDR3 is made up of 14 amino acids. CDR3 loop: CASSPPDGPYEQYF. For the CDR3, the DNA is TGTGCCAGCAGCCCCCCGGACGGCCCCTACGAGCAGTACTTC.

This clonotype was counted only a few times. The junction and the germline gene differ at one end; a read error may be behind it. The V and J genes are TRBV6-5 and TRBJ2-5, with a tentative D call TRBD2 (5 bases). The CDR3 totals 14 residues. Germline CDR1 is MNHEY and CDR2 is SVGAGI. CDR3 amino acids: CASSPGGGWGRADF. CDR3 nucleotide sequence: TGTGCCAGCAGCCCCGGAGGTGGCTGGGGAAGAGCGGACTTC.

This CDR3 is CASSPKGGQKLFF. The CDR3 DNA reads as TGTGCCAGCAGCCCTAAGGGGGGTCAGAAACTGTTTTTT. The V and J genes are TRBV7-2 and TRBJ1-4, with TRBD1 as a possible D gene (6 bases). The CDR3 has 13 amino acids. V was trimmed by 5 bases and J by 11 bases, leaving 15 bases between them. Germline loops: CDR1 SGHTA, CDR2 FQGNSA. The full variable domain, its missing parts supplied by reference TRBV7-2 and TRBJ1-4, is GAGVSQSPSNKVTEKGKDVELRCDPISGHTALYWYRQSLGQGLEFLIYFQGNSAPDKSGLPSDRFSAERTGGSVSTLTIQRTQQEDSAVYLCASSPKGGQKLFFGSGTQLSVL.

There are a few counts of this clonotype. The chain is built from TRBV7-9 and TRBJ2-1; TRBD2 agrees at 10 bases. The CDR3 is 15 residues long. Germline CDR1 reads SEHNR; CDR2 reads FQNEAQ (reference sequence). The V segment lost 3 bases and the J segment 6 bases; nucleotides outside the gene matches: 5. The CDR3 reads CASSFELAGSNEQFF. The CDR3 DNA sequence: TGTGCCAGCAGCTTTGAACTAGCGGGGTCCAATGAGCAGTTCTTC. Full variable domain (rest looked up from reference TRBV7-9 and TRBJ2-1): DTGVSQNPRHKITKRGQNVTFRCDPISEHNRLYWYRQTLGQGPEFLTYFQNEAQLEKSRLLSDRFSAERPKGSFSTLEIQRTEQGDSAMYLCASSFELAGSNEQFFGPGTRLTVL.

This chain uses TRBV14 with TRBJ1-4, with TRBD1 matching over 7 bases. Germline V gives CDR1 SGHDN, CDR2 FVKESK. The CDR3 covers 17 residues. J was trimmed by 3 bases and V by 3 bases; bases with no gene match: 10. Here the CDR3 DNA reads TGTGCCAGCAGCCAGGTATACGGGGACAGCTCTAATGAAAAACTGTTTTTT. Protein product: CASSQVYGDSSNEKLFF.

The V call is TRBV7-2, the J call TRBJ2-1, with 10 bases matching TRBD2. V was pared by 11 bases and J by 0 bases, with 13 bases of the junction left unmatched. The CDR3 runs 17 residues. The germline V gene has CDR1 SGHTA and CDR2 FQGNSA. DNA for the CDR3: TGTGCCGGGTTAGCCCTTAGCGGGAGGCACTCCTACAATGAGCAGTTCTTC. This encodes CAGLALSGRHSYNEQFF.

The chain uses TRBV20-1 and TRBJ2-1, with D maybe TRBD2 (7 bases). In germline, CDR1 is DFQATT, CDR2 SNEGSKA (reference sequence). There are 13 residues in the CDR3. The CDR3 nucleotides are TGCGCGGGGGCAGAGAGCTCCTACAATGAGCAGTTCTTC. Its translation is CAGAESSYNEQFF.

This sequence joins TRBV11-3 and TRBJ2-5, with a possible D match to TRBD2 (5 bases). This CDR3 region has 15 residues. CDR1 and CDR2 from the germline V gene are SGHNT and YENEEA. Trimming shortened V by 5 bases and J by 1 base, and 14 bases separated the two germline ends. The DNA for the CDR3 is TGTGCCAGCAGCCCCTCCGGAGGCAGCCAAGAGACCCAGTACTTC. Translating it yields CASSPSGGSQETQYF.

This clonotype turned up a few times. The V and J genes are TRBV7-2 and TRBJ2-1; TRBD2 matches at 8 bases. V shed 4 bases and J 1 base; nucleotides not matched to a gene: 3. From germline, CDR1 is SGHTA and CDR2 FQGNSA. The CDR3 is 15 amino acids. The CDR3 DNA reads as TGTGCCAGCAGCTCTAAGCGGGGGTCCTACAATGAGCAGTTCTTC. It yields the protein CASSSKRGSYNEQFF.

This clonotype occurred a few times. The V call is TRBV4-1, the J call TRBJ1-6; TRBD1 might be the D (5 bases). The V gene's germline CDR1 is MGHRA and CDR2 YSYEKL. V gave up 3 bases and J gave up 7 bases, with 13 bases separating them. The CDR3 consists of 15 residues. This chain's CDR3 is CASSQPTGKNSPLHF. CDR3 DNA: TGCGCCAGCAGCCAGCCAACAGGAAAAAATTCACCCCTCCACTTT.

This clonotype was observed at least ten times. The chain links TRBV6-5 to TRBJ2-5; no clear D gene. The CDR3 runs to 13 residues. Germline V gene sequence: CDR1 MNHEY, CDR2 SVGAGI. V lost 5 bases, J lost 3 bases, and 10 bases lay in between. CDR3 nucleotides: TGTGCCAGCAGTCTCCGGGCGAAAGAGACCCAGTACTTC. Translation: CASSLRAKETQYF.

The chain joins TRBV7-2 to TRBJ1-6; D remains unclear. With 5 bases removed from V and 3 bases from J, the gap between germline ends came to 8 bases. Germline lookup yields CDR1 SGHTA and CDR2 FQGNSA. This CDR3 spans 14 amino acids. The CDR3 loop reads CASSNSDYNSPLHF. CDR3 bases: TGTGCCAGCAGCAACAGCGACTATAATTCACCCCTCCACTTT.

This chain links TRBV20-1 with TRBJ2-3; tentatively, D is TRBD1 (5 bases). V gave up 0 bases and J gave up 5 bases, with 12 bases separating them. The germline V gene encodes CDR1 DFQATT and CDR2 SNEGSKA (reference sequence). The CDR3 sequence is 14 residues long. The CDR3 DNA follows: TGCAGTGCTAGAGAGGCAGGGTGGAGAGATACGCAGTATTTT. Protein product: CSAREAGWRDTQYF.

There are many counts of this clonotype. V and J are TRBV12-3 or TRBV12-4 and TRBJ1-1; 7 bases agree with TRBD1. With 6 bases clipped from V and 5 bases from J, the junction kept 12 bases outside the gene matches. This CDR3 has 15 amino acids. The CDR3: CASSFYPNRGTEAFF. CDR3 in DNA: TGTGCCAGCAGCTTTTACCCCAACAGGGGTACTGAAGCTTTCTTT.

In its sample, this clonotype was seen many times. V and J are TRBV29-1 and TRBJ2-3; perhaps TRBD2 as D (5 bases). The CDR3 runs to 16 residues. Trimming pared 4 bases from V and 1 base from J, leaving 18 bases between. The germline CDR1 and CDR2 sequences are SQVTM and ANQGSEA. The CDR3 loop reads CSVGRLTVGGTDTQYF. DNA of the CDR3: TGCAGCGTTGGAAGGCTAACCGTCGGGGGCACAGATACGCAGTATTTT.

This clonotype was found many times. J is TRBJ2-3 and V is TRBV5-1, with a weak D call TRBD1 (6 bases). The CDR3 is made up of 14 amino acids. Germline V gene sequence: CDR1 SGHRS, CDR2 YFSETQ. V was clipped by 4 bases and J by 0 bases, with 9 bases between them. CDR3 coding DNA: TGCGCCAGCAGCCGGACAGCTAGCACAGATACGCAGTATTTT. Translated, it gives CASSRTASTDTQYF.

This clonotype was seen repeatedly, ten times or more. The rearrangement links TRBV7-6 to TRBJ2-1, with 7 positions matching TRBD2. V shed 4 bases, J shed 5 bases, and the junction held 17 bases outside the gene matches. The CDR3 contains 18 residues. Looked up from germline, CDR1 is SGHVS and CDR2 is FNYEAQ. Here the CDR3 DNA reads TGTGCCAGCAGCTCCGAGGGGCGGAGGGTAGCGGGCGACAATGAGCAGTTCTTC. This translates into CASSSEGRRVAGDNEQFF.

This clonotype was counted between two and nine times. V is TRBV6-1 and J is TRBJ2-2, with D tentatively TRBD1 or TRBD2 (6 bases each). Deletions cut 6 bases from V and 0 bases from J, with 20 bases between. The CDR3 covers 18 residues. In germline, CDR1 is MNHNS, CDR2 SASEGT. This CDR3 is CASRGAGILLANTGELFF. The CDR3 bases are TGTGCCAGCAGGGGGGCGGGAATCCTGCTCGCGAACACCGGGGAGCTGTTTTTT.

There are many counts of this clonotype. The V and J genes are TRBV19 and TRBJ2-3; tentative D call: TRBD1 (6 bases). CDR1 and CDR2 from the germline V gene are LNHDA and SQIVND (reference sequence). Between the trimmed V and J ends, which lost 5 bases and 2 bases, there was a span of 11 bases. This CDR3 is 14 amino acids long. CDR3: CASSRRQATDTQYF. Written as DNA, the CDR3 is TGTGCCAGTAGTCGGAGACAGGCCACAGATACGCAGTATTTT.

Comment on this clonotype: This could be a read error, since a much larger clone is one nucleotide away. This chain connects TRBV28 to TRBJ2-2; D gene uncertain. The CDR3 length is 12 residues. Germline assignment: CDR1 MDHEN and CDR2 SYDVKM. CDR3 loop: CACSLSTGELFF. The DNA for the CDR3 is TGTGCCTGCAGTTTATCCACCGGGGAGCTGTTTTTT.